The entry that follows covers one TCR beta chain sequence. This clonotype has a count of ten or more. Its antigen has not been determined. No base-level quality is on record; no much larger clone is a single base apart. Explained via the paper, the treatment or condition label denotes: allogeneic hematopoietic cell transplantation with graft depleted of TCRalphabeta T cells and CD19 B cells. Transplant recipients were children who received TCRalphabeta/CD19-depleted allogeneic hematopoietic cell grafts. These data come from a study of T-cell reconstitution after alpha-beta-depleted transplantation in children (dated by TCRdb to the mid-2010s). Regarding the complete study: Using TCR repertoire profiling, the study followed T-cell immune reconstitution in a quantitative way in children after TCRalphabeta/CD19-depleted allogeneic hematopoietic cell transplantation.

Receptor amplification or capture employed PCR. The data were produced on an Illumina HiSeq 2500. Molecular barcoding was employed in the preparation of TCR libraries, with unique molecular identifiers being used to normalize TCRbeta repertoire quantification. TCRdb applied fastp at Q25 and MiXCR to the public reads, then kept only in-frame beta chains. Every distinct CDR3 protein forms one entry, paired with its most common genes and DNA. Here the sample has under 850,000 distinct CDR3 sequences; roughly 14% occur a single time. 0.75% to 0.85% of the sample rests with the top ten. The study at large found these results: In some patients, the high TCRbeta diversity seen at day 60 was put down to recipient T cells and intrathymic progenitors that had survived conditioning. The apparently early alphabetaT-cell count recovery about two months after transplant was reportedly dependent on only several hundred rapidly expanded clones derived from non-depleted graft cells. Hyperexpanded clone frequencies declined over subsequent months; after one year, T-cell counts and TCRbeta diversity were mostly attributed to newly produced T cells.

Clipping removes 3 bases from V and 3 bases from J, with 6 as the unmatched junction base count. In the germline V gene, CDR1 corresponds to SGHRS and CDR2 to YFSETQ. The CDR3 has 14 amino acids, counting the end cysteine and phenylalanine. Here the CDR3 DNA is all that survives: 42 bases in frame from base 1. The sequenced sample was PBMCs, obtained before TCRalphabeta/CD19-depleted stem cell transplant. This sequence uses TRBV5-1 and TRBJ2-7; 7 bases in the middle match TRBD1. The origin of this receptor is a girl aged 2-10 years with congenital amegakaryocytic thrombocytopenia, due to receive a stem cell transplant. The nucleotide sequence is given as TGCGCCAGCAGCTCGACAGGGAACTACTACGAGCAGTACTTC. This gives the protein CASSSTGNYYEQYF.